This is a list of T cell receptor beta chains from one sample in a study of CD8+CD57+ T cells in acquired aplastic anemia. TCRdb reprocessed the reads with MiXCR, giving one entry per CDR3 protein. The sample includes about 190,000 distinct CDR3 sequences, approximately 52% of them seen just once. The specimen was sorted CD4+, CD8+, or CD8+CD57+ T cells (not recorded which) from PBMCs. The receptors shown here come from a human donor in good health, serving as a control. Both conserved end residues are part of each CDR3. The order of the fields is clone size, D gene, J gene, V gene, CDR3 protein, CDR3 DNA. A D gene is named only where the DNA matches it firmly. Rows may omit the clone size; those that give it use once, few, many or a size class.

clone size: NA
D gene: TRBD1
J gene: TRBJ1-6
V gene: TRBV5-1
CDR3 protein: CASSGTGGSSYNSPLHF
CDR3 DNA: TGCGCCAGCAGTGGGACAGGGGGCAGCTCCTATAATTCACCCCTCCACTTT

clone size: few
D gene: NA
J gene: TRBJ1-4
V gene: TRBV5-8
CDR3 protein: CASSPGLAGFPAATNEKLFF
CDR3 DNA: TGTGCCAGCAGCCCGGGACTAGCGGGGTTCCCGGCTGCAACTAATGAAAAACTGTTTTTT

clone size: many
D gene: NA
J gene: TRBJ2-7
V gene: TRBV11-2
CDR3 protein: CASSLSSGDIPYEQYF
CDR3 DNA: TGTGCCAGCAGCTTATCATCAGGGGACATTCCCTACGAGCAGTACTTC

clone size: once
D gene: TRBD2
J gene: TRBJ2-7
V gene: TRBV7-2
CDR3 protein: CASSPSRLAGNYEQYF
CDR3 DNA: TGTGCCAGCAGCCCCTCCAGGCTAGCGGGGAACTACGAGCAGTACTTC

clone size: many
D gene: TRBD2
J gene: TRBJ2-1
V gene: TRBV7-2
CDR3 protein: CASSLAPLAGGQNEQFF
CDR3 DNA: TGTGCCAGCAGCTTAGCCCCCTTGGCGGGGGGGCAGAATGAGCAGTTCTTC

clone size: NA
D gene: TRBD2
J gene: TRBJ2-7
V gene: TRBV7-8
CDR3 protein: CASSPGLAGESYEQYF
CDR3 DNA: TGTGCCAGCAGCCCCGGACTAGCGGGGGAATCCTACGAGCAGTACTTC

clone size: NA
D gene: NA
J gene: TRBJ1-2
V gene: TRBV9
CDR3 protein: CASSPPVGVHGYGYTF
CDR3 DNA: TGTGCCAGCAGCCCTCCAGTGGGGGTCCACGGCTATGGCTACACCTTC

clone size: NA
D gene: NA
J gene: TRBJ1-1
V gene: TRBV5-6
CDR3 protein: CASSWDTENTEAFF
CDR3 DNA: TGTGCCAGCAGCTGGGACACAGAGAACACTGAAGCTTTCTTT

clone size: once
D gene: NA
J gene: TRBJ2-1
V gene: TRBV2
CDR3 protein: CASSEPSSYNEQFF
CDR3 DNA: TGTGCCAGCAGTGAACCGAGCTCCTACAATGAGCAGTTCTTC

clone size: few
D gene: TRBD2
J gene: TRBJ2-3
V gene: TRBV28
CDR3 protein: CASRGGGAVDTQYF
CDR3 DNA: TGTGCCAGCAGGGGCGGGGGGGCTGTAGATACGCAGTATTTT